This passage covers 14 T cell receptor beta chains from one sample sequenced in a study of T cell repertoires in cytomegalovirus infection. TCRdb recomputed calls from the reads with MiXCR, one row per CDR3 protein. The sample has 200,000 or so distinct CDR3 sequences, 28% seen once. The sample consisted of PBMCs. The receptors were gathered from a human donor in good health (CMV status not recorded). Some clones in this sample may be carry-over from other donors' samples.

This clonotype has just a few counts. The CDR3 region is CSVEAGFAEAFF. The CDR3 DNA reads TGCAGCGTTGAAGCGGGATTCGCTGAAGCTTTCTTT. The chain carries TRBV29-1 and TRBJ1-1; D is unclear. Trimming took off 1 base at V and 6 bases at J, with 9 bases between the two ends. The CDR3 is made up of 12 amino acids. In germline, CDR1 is SQVTM, CDR2 ANQGSEA.

This clonotype turned up a few times. This chain links TRBV3-1 with TRBJ1-5; D possibly corresponds to TRBD1 (6 bases). The CDR3 spans 15 residues. Per germline, CDR1 LGHDT and CDR2 YNNKEL (reference sequence). The V end was cut by 0 bases, the J end by 6 bases, with 12 bases between. The CDR3 reads CASSQDARGGQPQHF. CDR3 DNA sequence: TGTGCCAGCAGCCAAGATGCCAGGGGAGGTCAGCCCCAGCATTTT.

This clonotype has only a few counts. The V and J genes are TRBV6-6 and TRBJ2-6; 8 bases map to TRBD1. Germline V gene lookup returns CDR1 MNHNY and CDR2 SVGAGI (reference sequence). V gave up 4 bases and J gave up 0 bases; unmatched junction bases: 8. The CDR3 is 18 amino acids. The CDR3 reads CASSFGTGGASGANVLTF. The DNA of the CDR3 is TGTGCCAGCAGTTTTGGGACAGGAGGGGCCTCTGGGGCCAACGTCCTGACTTTC.

The chain couples TRBV6-6 to TRBJ2-5, with a weak D call TRBD2 (5 bases). V was cut by 11 bases and J by 4 bases, with 11 bases left in between. The CDR3 sequence is 11 residues long. Germline lookup yields CDR1 MNHNY and CDR2 SVGAGI (reference sequence). The CDR3 region has the DNA TGTGCCGCGCGAGAGGGAGAGACCCAGTACTTC. It translates to CAAREGETQYF.

The chain's CDR3 is CASTGGQGGNEQYF. In nucleotides, the CDR3 is TGTGCCAGTACCGGGGGACAGGGTGGAAACGAGCAGTACTTC. The chain uses TRBV19 and TRBJ2-7, with 9 bases fitting TRBD1. Per the germline V gene, CDR1 is LNHDA and CDR2 is SQIVND (reference sequence). J was trimmed by 5 bases and V by 7 bases; bases with no gene match: 9. The CDR3 is 14 amino acids.

This clonotype was counted between two and nine times. This chain uses TRBV28 with TRBJ1-4, with D possibly matching TRBD1 (5 bases). Germline V gives CDR1 MDHEN, CDR2 SYDVKM. The CDR3 contains 12 residues. Deletions cut 6 bases from V and 7 bases from J, with 9 bases between. The CDR3 region has the DNA TGTGCCAGCAGGGCCGGGGGTGAAAAACTGTTTTTT. Protein: CASRAGGEKLFF.

This clonotype appeared a few times. The chain carries TRBV5-1 and TRBJ2-6, with D maybe TRBD1 (7 bases). Germline CDR1 reads SGHRS; CDR2 reads YFSETQ. The V gene lost 9 bases and the J gene lost 1 base, with 17 bases spanning the gap. The CDR3 is made up of 16 amino acids. This chain's CDR3 is CATRQGGNSGANVLTF. CDR3 DNA: TGCGCCACTCGACAGGGAGGCAATTCTGGGGCCAACGTCCTGACTTTC.

In its sample, this clonotype was seen many times. The J gene is TRBJ2-3, the V gene TRBV7-2; D is unresolved. The V and J ends lost 5 bases and 3 bases respectively, with 12 bases between them. Germline V gene sequence: CDR1 SGHTA, CDR2 FQGNSA. This CDR3 is 14 amino acids long. The CDR3 coding sequence is TGTGCCAGCAGCCCCCGACGGGCAACAGATACGCAGTATTTT. This codes for CASSPRRATDTQYF.

This chain links TRBV7-9 with TRBJ2-6; unclear D gene. Germline V gene lookup returns CDR1 SEHNR and CDR2 FQNEAQ (reference sequence). The CDR3 spans 18 residues. Trimming took off 10 bases at V and 2 bases at J, with 24 bases between the two ends. The chain's CDR3 is CATILGPGVSAGANVLTF. The CDR3 region has the DNA TGTGCCACCATACTCGGTCCAGGAGTATCTGCTGGGGCCAACGTCCTGACTTTC.

This clonotype was seen just once. The genes are TRBV7-2 and TRBJ2-5, with D tentatively TRBD2 (6 bases). Trimming pared 4 bases from V and 5 bases from J, leaving 23 bases between. This CDR3 region has 17 residues. Germline CDR1 is SGHTA and CDR2 is FQGNSA. CDR3 DNA: TGTGCCAGCAGCTACTGTACCCCGGGTTTAGGAGGGGAGACCCAGTACTTC. Translation gives CASSYCTPGLGGETQYF.

The V and J genes are TRBV9 and TRBJ1-1; D remains ambiguous. CDR3 length: 12 amino acids. CDR1 SGDLS and CDR2 YYNGEE come from the germline V gene. V dropped 0 bases and J dropped 7 bases, with 7 bases sitting between them. The CDR3 loop is CASSVGGSEAFF. CDR3 in DNA: TGTGCCAGCAGCGTAGGAGGGAGTGAAGCTTTCTTT.

This clonotype came up a few times. The V gene is TRBV6-2 or TRBV6-3, the J gene TRBJ1-1, with D perhaps TRBD1 (6 bases). The CDR3 totals 17 residues. Germline V gene sequence: CDR1 MNHEY, CDR2 SVGEGT. V shed 0 bases and J shed 0 bases, with 14 bases lying between them. This CDR3 is CASSYSGRGAVNTEAFF. The CDR3 DNA sequence: TGTGCCAGCAGTTACTCGGGGCGGGGGGCGGTGAACACTGAAGCTTTCTTT.

On this clonotype itself: A much more abundant neighbour one base away suggests this may be a read error. The V and J genes are TRBV12-3 or TRBV12-4 and TRBJ2-6; either TRBD1 or TRBD2 may supply D (5 bases each). V lost 8 bases and J lost 4, with 21 bases in between. The CDR3 is made up of 17 amino acids. The CDR3 loop is CASSFGAIGTGANVLTF. DNA for the CDR3: TGTGCCAGCTCATTTGGGGCGATAGGGACCGGGGCCAACGTCCTGACTTTC.

A few counts support this clonotype. The chain is built from TRBV7-2 and TRBJ1-5; D is ambiguous. From germline, CDR1 is SGHTA and CDR2 FQGNSA. This CDR3 contains 15 residues. Between the trimmed V and J ends, which lost 7 bases and 7 bases, there was a span of 20 bases. The CDR3 DNA follows: TGTGCCAGCACCCCCTCGGTGGGCAGTACGCAGCCCCAGCATTTT. It encodes CASTPSVGSTQPQHF. Using reference TRBV7-2 and TRBJ1-5 for the parts outside the CDR3, the full variable domain is GAGVSQSPSNKVTEKGKDVELRCDPISGHTALYWYRQSLGQGLEFLIYFQGNSAPDKSGLPSDRFSAERTGGSVSTLTIQRTQQEDSAVYLCASTPSVGSTQPQHFGDGTRLSIL.